This TCR beta chain comes out of a study of response to subunit inactivated influenza vaccine. Trimming stripped 1 base from V and 6 bases from J, with 10 bases between. This CDR3 is 13 amino acids long. Per the germline V gene, CDR1 is SEHNR and CDR2 is FQNEAQ (reference sequence). TCRdb processed the RT-PCR reads anew with MiXCR; each CDR3 protein has one entry. This sample has about 540,000 distinct CDR3 sequences; around 21% occur once, and the top ten carry 2.5% to 3.5%. These sequences were also reported in another study, on T cells expressing NK-cell markers. According to that study: Synthesis of TCR beta cDNA relied on 5'RACE template switching carrying UMIs.

The sequence was collected from a man aged 50-60 years who received an inactivated influenza vaccine. The source was CD4+ T cells sorted from PBMCs, collected roughly 12 days after vaccination. The rearrangement links TRBV7-9 to TRBJ2-7, with D possibly TRBD1 on 5 matching bases. CDR3: CASSLVQATEQYF. The CDR3 bases are TGTGCCAGCAGCTTAGTACAGGCCACCGAGCAGTACTTC.